This TCR beta chain derives from a study of blood T cell repertoires in COVID-19. This table comes from immunoSEQ multiplex PCR, and its TCRdb copy is limited to in-frame clones, with some not included. There are roughly 380,000 clones in the sample; about nine tenths occur only once, and 3% to 4% lies in the top ten. CDR1 MNHEY and CDR2 SVGAGI come from the germline V gene. This CDR3 comprises 13 residues. The V and J ends lost 10 bases and 5 bases, in that order; junction bases with no gene match: 10. Comment on this clone: The same CDR3 is also encoded by other DNA sequences in this sample.

J is TRBJ1-2 and V is TRBV6-5; TRBD1 agrees at 7 bases. The clonotype comes from an older woman with COVID-19, enrolled during active disease. Sequenced material: peripheral blood. In DNA, the CDR3 is TGTGCCACCCGGGGGATGACAGGGTATGGCTACACCTTC. Translation gives CATRGMTGYGYTF.